The 16 T cell receptor beta chains listed next were all sequenced from one sample in a study of T cells expressing NK-cell markers. Each CDR3 protein gets one entry in TCRdb, which reprocessed the 5' RACE reads and gives no DNA. The sample includes 4,500 to 7,000 distinct CDR3 sequences. The sample was blood T cells: a sorted CD56 or NKG2C T cell subset, CD4+ or CD8+ T cells, or bulk PBMC T cells (not recorded which). The receptors here all came from a man between 18 and 29 years old in good health.

The chain links TRBV5-4 to TRBJ1-1; TCRdb reports TRBD1, a call that lacks DNA to check it against. CDR3 length equals 15 residues. The germline CDR1 and CDR2 sequences are SGHNT and YYREEE (reference sequence). CDR3: CASSPWVLTGSEAFF.

The chain couples TRBV15 to TRBJ2-7. CDR3 length equals 15 residues. Germline assignment: CDR1 LNHNV and CDR2 YYDKDF (reference sequence). CDR3 residues: CATSREGESPYEQYF.

This chain connects TRBV20-1 to TRBJ1-2. Germline V gene data show CDR1 as DFQATT and CDR2 as SNEGSKA (reference sequence). This CDR3 comprises 15 residues. CDR3 loop: CSARDVELSNYGYTF.

Considering frequency, this clonotype is medium-sized (0.01 to 0.1%). The rearrangement uses TRBV20-1 and TRBJ2-1; TCRdb lists TRBD1, though no DNA is available to test this call. Germline CDR1 and CDR2: DFQATT and SNEGSKA (reference sequence). The CDR3 runs 12 residues. The CDR3 here is CSARDKDREQFF.

This sequence joins TRBV24-1 and TRBJ1-5; with no DNA, the TCRdb D assignment of TRBD1 cannot be verified. The germline V gene encodes CDR1 KGHDR and CDR2 SFDVKD. This CDR3 is 13 amino acids long. The CDR3: CATNGIGDQPQHF.

The gene calls are TRBV6-2 or TRBV6-3 and TRBJ2-1; TCRdb lists TRBD1, though no DNA is available to test this call. This CDR3 has 17 amino acids. Germline V gives CDR1 MNHEY, CDR2 SVGEGT. The CDR3: CASIPGQGTSSYNEQFF.

The chain combines TRBV12-3 or TRBV12-4 with TRBJ2-3. The CDR3 is 15 amino acids. The CDR3 spells CASSLAKDGTDTQYF.

CDR3: CASSLAGLVVSDTQYF. J is TRBJ2-3 and V is TRBV7-9; TCRdb designates TRBD2, a call that cannot be tested without DNA. This CDR3 region has 16 residues. The germline gives CDR1 SEHNR, CDR2 FQNEAQ (reference sequence).

CDR3 sequence: CASSWGQASRVTDSPLHF. The rearrangement joins TRBV5-1 to TRBJ1-6; TCRdb designates TRBD1, a call that cannot be tested without DNA. Per the germline V gene, CDR1 is SGHRS and CDR2 is YFSETQ. The CDR3 is 18 residues long.

The chain carries TRBV10-2 and TRBJ2-1; TCRdb designates TRBD1, a call that cannot be tested without DNA. Germline loops: CDR1 WSHSY, CDR2 SAAADI. The CDR3 loop spans 14 amino acids. CDR3 sequence reads: CASETGGSYNEQFF.

The V gene is TRBV5-1, the J gene TRBJ1-5; TCRdb returns TRBD1, unconfirmable since there is no DNA. CDR3 size: 16 residues. Germline assignment: CDR1 SGHRS and CDR2 YFSETQ. The CDR3 loop is CASSLGGGHSNQPQHF.

The V call is TRBV18, the J call TRBJ2-1. CDR1 and CDR2 from the germline V gene are KGHSH and LQKENI. The CDR3 has 15 residues. This chain's CDR3 is CASSPPSGLSNEQFF.

This rearrangement joins TRBV29-1 to TRBJ1-2. Germline V gene data show CDR1 as SQVTM and CDR2 as ANQGSEA. The CDR3 is 14 residues long. CDR3 protein: CSVESWAGPYGYTF.

The V gene is TRBV20-1, the J gene TRBJ2-4. CDR1 DFQATT and CDR2 SNEGSKA come from the germline V gene (reference sequence). This CDR3 region has 13 residues. CDR3 sequence: CSATEVAKNIQYF.

This chain links TRBV20-1 with TRBJ1-1; TCRdb gives TRBD1 as the D gene, but with no DNA this cannot be confirmed. The length of the CDR3 is 13 residues. Looked up from germline, CDR1 is DFQATT and CDR2 is SNEGSKA (reference sequence). CDR3 sequence: CSARETGDTEAFF.

The chain links TRBV7-9 to TRBJ2-2. Per the germline V gene, CDR1 is SEHNR and CDR2 is FQNEAQ (reference sequence). CDR3 length: 11 amino acids. The CDR3 is CAILNTGELFF.